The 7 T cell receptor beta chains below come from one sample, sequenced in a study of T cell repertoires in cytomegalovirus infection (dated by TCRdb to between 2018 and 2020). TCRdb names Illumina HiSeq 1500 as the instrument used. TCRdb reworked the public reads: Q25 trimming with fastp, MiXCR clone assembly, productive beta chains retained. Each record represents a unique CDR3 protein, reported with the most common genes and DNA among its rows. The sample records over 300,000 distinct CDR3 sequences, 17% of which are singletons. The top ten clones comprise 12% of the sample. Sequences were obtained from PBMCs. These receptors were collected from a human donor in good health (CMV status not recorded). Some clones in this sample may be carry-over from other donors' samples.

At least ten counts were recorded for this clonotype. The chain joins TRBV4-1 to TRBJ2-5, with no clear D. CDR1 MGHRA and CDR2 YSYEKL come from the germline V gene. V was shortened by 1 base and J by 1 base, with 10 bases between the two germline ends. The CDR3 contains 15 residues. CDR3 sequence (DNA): TGCGCCAGCAGCCAAGCTTTACTGCCCCAAGAGACCCAGTACTTC. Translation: CASSQALLPQETQYF.

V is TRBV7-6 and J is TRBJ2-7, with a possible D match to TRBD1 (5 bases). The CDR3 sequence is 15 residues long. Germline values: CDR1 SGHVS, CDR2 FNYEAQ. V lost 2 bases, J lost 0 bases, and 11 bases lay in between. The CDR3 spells CASSLKGPYSYEQYF. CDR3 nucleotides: TGTGCCAGCAGCTTAAAGGGGCCGTACTCCTACGAGCAGTACTTC.

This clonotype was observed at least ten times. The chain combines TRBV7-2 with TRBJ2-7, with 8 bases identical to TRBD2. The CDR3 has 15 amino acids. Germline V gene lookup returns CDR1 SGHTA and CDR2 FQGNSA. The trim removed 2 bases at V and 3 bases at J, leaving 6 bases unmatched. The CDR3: CASSLSGLGNYEQYF. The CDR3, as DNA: TGTGCCAGCAGCTTATCGGGACTAGGGAACTACGAGCAGTACTTC.

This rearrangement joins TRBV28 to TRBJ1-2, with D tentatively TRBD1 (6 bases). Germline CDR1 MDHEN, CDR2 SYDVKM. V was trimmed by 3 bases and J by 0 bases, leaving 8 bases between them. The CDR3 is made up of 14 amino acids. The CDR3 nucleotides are TGTGCCAGCAGTTTCGGACAGTCTAACTATGGCTACACCTTC. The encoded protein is CASSFGQSNYGYTF.

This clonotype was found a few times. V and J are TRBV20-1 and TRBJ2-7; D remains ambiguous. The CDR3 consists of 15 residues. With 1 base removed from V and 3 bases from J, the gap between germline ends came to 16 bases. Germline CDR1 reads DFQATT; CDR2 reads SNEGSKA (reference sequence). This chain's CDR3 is CSARVLAGSLYEQYF. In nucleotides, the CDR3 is TGCAGTGCTAGAGTCCTGGCAGGCAGTCTCTACGAGCAGTACTTC.

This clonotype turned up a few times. The CDR3, as DNA: TGTGCCAGCAGTTACTCGATTCAGGCACCAAATTCACCCCTCCACTTT. It is translated as CASSYSIQAPNSPLHF. The chain joins TRBV6-6 to TRBJ1-6; D is unclear. The CDR3 totals 16 residues. The V end was cut by 0 bases, the J end by 7 bases, with 13 bases between. CDR1 and CDR2 (germline): MNHNY, SVGAGI (reference sequence).

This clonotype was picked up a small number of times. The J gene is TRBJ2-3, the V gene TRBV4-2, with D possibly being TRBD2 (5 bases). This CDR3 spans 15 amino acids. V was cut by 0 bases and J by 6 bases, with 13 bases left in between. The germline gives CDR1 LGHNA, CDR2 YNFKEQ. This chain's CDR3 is CASSQEASGSDTQYF. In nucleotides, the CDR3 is TGTGCCAGCAGCCAAGAGGCCAGCGGTTCGGATACGCAGTATTTT.